A selection of T cell receptor beta chains follows, all from one sample in a study of control samples from healthy donors and cancer patients. Sequenced by immunoSEQ multiplex PCR; TCRdb stores in-frame clones only, minus some. The data show roughly 150,000 clones, more than 85% seen once. The sample consisted of blood. Source of these receptors: a man aged 45-65 years in good health. Both conserved end residues are part of each CDR3. The D gene is left open where the match is weak. The size entry is marked missing in some rows and otherwise reads once, few, many or a size class.

j_gene,d_gene,abundance,v_gene,CDR3nt,CDR3aa
TRBJ1-4,.,.,TRBV27,TGTGCCAGCACCCACATGCGGGGGTCCGATGAAAAACTGTTTTTT,CASTHMRGSDEKLFF
TRBJ2-1,TRBD1,.,TRBV4-2,TGTGCCAGCAGGGAGGACAGGGGTGGATTGAATGAGCAGTTCTTC,CASREDRGGLNEQFF
TRBJ1-2,TRBD1,.,TRBV28,TGTGCCAGCAGTTTCGCCGGGACAGGGCGCCTCTCGGGCTACACCTTC,CASSFAGTGRLSGYTF
TRBJ2-1,TRBD2,.,TRBV24-1,TGTGCCACACAGACTAGCGGGAGAGGTGAGCAGTTCTTC,CATQTSGRGEQFF
TRBJ1-1,.,once,TRBV3-1/TRBV3-2,TGTGCCAGCAGCCAAAGCAGGGTCGCAGCTTTCTTT,CASSQSRVAAFF
TRBJ2-1,TRBD2,.,TRBV6-5,TGTGCCAGCAGGAACGGGGGGGCCACCTACAATGAGCAGTTCTTC,CASRNGGATYNEQFF
TRBJ2-2,.,.,TRBV19,TGTGCCAGTAGAGAAGGGGGTTTCACCGGGGAGCTGTTTTTT,CASREGGFTGELFF
TRBJ2-3,TRBD1,.,TRBV25-1,TGTGCCAGCAGTGACCCCACAGGGGGCCCTATGGGGGCGCAGTATTTT,CASSDPTGGPMGAQYF
TRBJ2-7,TRBD1,.,TRBV5-4,TGTGCCAGCAAGCCCGGACAGGAGACCTACGAGCAGTACTTC,CASKPGQETYEQYF
TRBJ1-6,.,.,TRBV7-8,TGTGCCAGCAGCTTATCGGGGGCTAATTCACCCCTCCACTTT,CASSLSGANSPLHF
TRBJ2-7,TRBD1,once,TRBV28,TGTGCCAGCAGTCAAGCCGGGACAGGGTCCTACGAGCAGTACTTC,CASSQAGTGSYEQYF
TRBJ2-1,.,.,TRBV6-2/TRBV6-3,TGTGCCAGCAGTTACCCATGGGACAACTACAATGAGCAGTTCTTC,CASSYPWDNYNEQFF
TRBJ2-3,.,.,TRBV3-1/TRBV3-2,TGTGCCAGCAGCCAAGATCGGAGTGACACAGATACGCAGTATTTT,CASSQDRSDTDTQYF
TRBJ2-1,.,.,TRBV10-3,TGTGCCATCAGTGACCGAAACAATGAGCAGTTCTTC,CAISDRNNEQFF
TRBJ1-5,.,.,TRBV4-2,TGTGCCAGCAGCCAGATGGGAGGGAATAGCAATCAGCCCCAGCATTTT,CASSQMGGNSNQPQHF
TRBJ1-1,.,few,TRBV28,TGTGCCAGCAGTACAGGGCATAACGCTGAAGCTTTCTTT,CASSTGHNAEAFF
TRBJ2-5,TRBD1,.,TRBV14,TGTGCCAGCAGCCAAATACAGGGGACCCCCAGGGAGACCCAGTACTTC,CASSQIQGTPRETQYF
TRBJ2-5,TRBD1,.,TRBV9,TGTGCCAGCAGCGTGGGGACAGGGGGCCAAGAGACCCAGTACTTC,CASSVGTGGQETQYF
TRBJ2-3,.,.,TRBV18,TGTGCCAGCTCACCAGGACAGATCACAGATACGCAGTATTTT,CASSPGQITDTQYF
TRBJ1-2,.,.,TRBV5-5,TGTGCCAGCAGCTTGGGAGGACAGATAAACTATGGCTACACCTTC,CASSLGGQINYGYTF
TRBJ1-2,TRBD1,.,TRBV19,TGTGCCAGTAGCCGGGACAGGGCCTATGGCTACACCTTC,CASSRDRAYGYTF
TRBJ1-2,.,.,TRBV25-1,TGTGCCAGCACGAGGGGAGCTAACTATGGCTACACCTTC,CASTRGANYGYTF
TRBJ1-2,.,.,TRBV3-1/TRBV3-2,TGTGCCAGCAGCCAGATAAACTATGGCTACACCTTC,CASSQINYGYTF
TRBJ2-7,TRBD2,.,TRBV15,TGTGCCACCAGCAGACAGGGACTAGCCTACGAGCAGTACTTC,CATSRQGLAYEQYF
TRBJ2-3,.,.,TRBV2,TGTGCCAGCTCCAGATATAGCACAGATACGCAGTATTTT,CASSRYSTDTQYF